This entry lists 22 T cell receptor beta chains sequenced from one sample in a study of regulatory T cells in long-lasting Graves disease. Researchers made TCR beta libraries by using iRepertoire HTBI primers and running Arm-PCR on CDR3 regions. Each CDR3 protein is one row after TCRdb ran MiXCR on the multiplex PCR reads. The sample consists of roughly 560,000 distinct CDR3 sequences, more than 10% of them appearing once. As for time point: newly diagnosed GD, antithyroid drugs for less than 3 months. Extracted RNA from PBMCs served as the source of the TCR library. The data also belong to a second study, concerning T cells in Graves' hyperthyroidism and ophthalmopathy.

The sample was peripheral blood mononuclear cells (PBMCs), taken at new diagnosis, from a patient treated with antithyroid drugs. The source of these receptors is a woman younger than 45 with Graves disease.

The chain has TRBV7-3 and TRBJ1-1; 8 nucleotides match TRBD1. The J segment lost 0 bases and the V segment lost 4 bases, leaving 22 bases of the junction unmatched. This CDR3 has 21 amino acids. Per germline, CDR1 SGHTA and CDR2 FQGTGA. In nucleotides, the CDR3 is TGTGCCAGCAGCTCGACGGGGACAGGTGATTACCGCTTTATTATGAACACTGAAGCTTTCTTT. It is translated as CASSSTGTGDYRFIMNTEAFF.

This clonotype was counted ten times or more. J is TRBJ1-1 and V is TRBV7-3; D remains ambiguous. Germline CDR1 SGHTA, CDR2 FQGTGA. The CDR3 spans 13 residues. V was pared by 5 bases and J by 5 bases, with 12 bases between. The CDR3 protein is CASSRAQGTEAFF. In nucleotides, the CDR3 is TGTGCCAGCAGCCGGGCCCAAGGAACTGAAGCTTTCTTT.

This clonotype was seen more than once but under ten times. This sequence joins TRBV3-1 and TRBJ2-1; no clear D gene. Germline V lookup: CDR1 LGHDT, CDR2 YNNKEL (reference sequence). This CDR3 spans 15 amino acids. Trimming shortened V by 3 bases and J by 0 bases, and 9 bases separated the two germline ends. Here the CDR3 DNA reads TGTGCCAGCAGCCACTGGGAAAGCTCCTACAATGAGCAGTTCTTC. This gives the protein CASSHWESSYNEQFF.

A word on this clonotype: A much larger clone sits a single nucleotide away, making a read error possible. The rearrangement uses TRBV20-1 and TRBJ2-5; D call uncertain. The J call may not be correct, given that the DNA end is closer to TRBJ2-7. Germline CDR1 is DFQATT and CDR2 is SNEGSKA (reference sequence). The CDR3 is made up of 11 amino acids. CDR3 residues: CSANDTYEQYF. DNA for the CDR3: TGCAGTGCTAACGATACCTACGAGCAGTACTTC.

This clonotype has only a few counts. This chain connects TRBV28 to TRBJ1-4; no clear D gene. Germline loops: CDR1 MDHEN, CDR2 SYDVKM. The CDR3 is 14 residues long. Deletions cut 5 bases from V and 8 bases from J, with 15 bases between. CDR3 bases: TGTGCCAGCAGTCAGTTGGACGCTCAAGAAAAACTGTTTTTT. Residues: CASSQLDAQEKLFF.

This clonotype was recorded many times. This chain joins TRBV5-6 and TRBJ1-2, with D possibly being TRBD1 (5 bases). V lost 2 bases and J lost 5, with 13 bases in between. The CDR3 has 14 residues. Germline V gene data show CDR1 as SGHDT and CDR2 as YYEEEE. CDR3 in amino acids: CASSFYDQGYGYTF. The CDR3, as DNA: TGTGCCAGCAGCTTCTACGATCAGGGTTATGGCTACACCTTC.

This clonotype appeared many times. V usage is TRBV28 and J usage is TRBJ1-5; no definite D call. Germline lookup yields CDR1 MDHEN and CDR2 SYDVKM. The CDR3 length is 15 residues. Trimming removed 0 bases at V and 0 bases at J, with 6 bases between. CDR3 residues: CASSLWGSSNQPQHF. The DNA of the CDR3 is TGTGCCAGCAGTTTATGGGGGAGTAGCAATCAGCCCCAGCATTTT. Together with reference TRBV28 and TRBJ1-5, the CDR3 gives the full variable domain: DVKVTQSSRYLVKRTGEKVFLECVQDMDHENMFWYRQDPGLGLRLIYFSYDVKMKEKGDIPEGYSVSREKKERFSLILESASTNQTSMYLCASSLWGSSNQPQHFGDGTRLSIL.

This clonotype was counted at least ten times. The chain employs TRBV5-1 and TRBJ2-3, with D unresolved. The CDR3 length is 16 residues. Trimming cost V 1 base and J 0 bases, with 12 bases left between them. The germline V gene has CDR1 SGHRS and CDR2 YFSETQ. Here the CDR3 DNA reads TGCGCCAGCAGCTTGCGTCCCACCCCTAGCACAGATACGCAGTATTTT. Amino acids: CASSLRPTPSTDTQYF.

This clonotype was detected ten times or more. The rearrangement joins TRBV7-9 to TRBJ1-1; D is possibly TRBD1 (6 bases). The germline V gene has CDR1 SEHNR and CDR2 FQNEAQ (reference sequence). This CDR3 is built from 17 residues. Trimming took off 5 bases at V and 1 base at J, with 20 bases between the two ends. The CDR3 DNA is TGTGCCAGCAGCCGAACGATAAAGAGACAGGAGAACACTGAAGCTTTCTTT. It encodes CASSRTIKRQENTEAFF.

This clonotype has just a few counts. The genes are TRBV15 and TRBJ1-1; D unresolved. Trimming cost V 0 bases and J 0 bases, with 8 bases left between them. This CDR3 contains 15 residues. Germline loops: CDR1 LNHNV, CDR2 YYDKDF (reference sequence). This CDR3 reads CATSREKDLNTEAFF. CDR3 nucleotides: TGTGCCACCAGCAGAGAAAAGGATCTGAACACTGAAGCTTTCTTT. Based on the CDR3 plus reference TRBV15 and TRBJ1-1, the full variable domain is DAMVIQNPRYQVTQFGKPVTLSCSQTLNHNVMYWYQQKSSQAPKLLFHYYDKDFNNEADTPDNFQSRRPNTSFCFLDIRSPGLGDTAMYLCATSREKDLNTEAFFGQGTRLTVV.

This clonotype was seen at least ten times. This chain joins TRBV11-2 and TRBJ1-1; D perhaps matches TRBD1 (5 bases). Germline values: CDR1 SGHAT, CDR2 FQNNGV. Trimming left V 8 bases short and J 5 bases short, with 15 bases between. The CDR3 is made up of 13 amino acids. CDR3 in DNA: TGTGCCAGCTTCGTACAGGTGGGGACTGAAGCTTTCTTT. As protein: CASFVQVGTEAFF.

This clonotype was recorded many times. The chain links TRBV19 to TRBJ1-2; possibly TRBD1 for D (5 bases). Germline V CDR1 and CDR2: LNHDA, SQIVND (reference sequence). This CDR3 region has 12 residues. Trimming cost V 9 bases and J 4 bases, with 12 bases left between them. The CDR3 protein is CASSDRLYGYTF. In nucleotides, the CDR3 is TGTGCCAGCAGCGACAGACTCTATGGCTACACCTTC.

This clonotype was detected ten times or more. V is TRBV27 and J is TRBJ2-3, with TRBD2 identical over 7 bases. With 7 bases clipped from V and 5 bases from J, the junction kept 18 bases outside the gene matches. Germline loops: CDR1 MNHEY, CDR2 SMNVEV (reference sequence). CDR3 length: 17 residues. CDR3 amino acids: CASKSGLRGLSLDTQYF. The CDR3 DNA reads as TGTGCCAGCAAATCAGGGTTGCGGGGACTATCTCTAGATACGCAGTATTTT.

V is TRBV6-5 and J is TRBJ1-3, with D unclear. V was shortened by 4 bases and J by 10 bases, with 8 bases between the two germline ends. The CDR3 has 11 amino acids. CDR1 and CDR2 (germline): MNHEY, SVGAGI. The CDR3 DNA follows: TGTGCCAGCAGTTCCAAGTTTACCATATATTTT. Translating it yields CASSSKFTIYF.

This clonotype has ten or more counts. V gene TRBV7-9 combines with J gene TRBJ1-1, with TRBD1 identical over 7 bases. This CDR3 region has 14 residues. V dropped 6 bases and J dropped 1; count of bases not matched to a gene: 5. CDR1 SEHNR and CDR2 FQNEAQ come from the germline V gene (reference sequence). The CDR3 DNA reads as TGTGCCAGCAGTTTCGACAGGGCGAACACTGAAGCTTTCTTT. Translating gives CASSFDRANTEAFF.

This clonotype was detected ten times or more. The rearrangement joins TRBV12-3 or TRBV12-4 to TRBJ2-1; 7 nucleotides match TRBD1. The CDR3 has 14 residues. With V trimmed by 6 bases and J by 5 bases, 7 bases remained unmatched. This CDR3 reads CASRIPGGDNEQFF. CDR3 DNA: TGTGCCAGCAGAATACCAGGGGGTGACAATGAGCAGTTCTTC.

The J gene is TRBJ2-7, the V gene TRBV11-2, with TRBD2 matching 14 bases. CDR1 SGHAT and CDR2 FQNNGV come from the germline V gene. J was trimmed by 4 bases and V by 2 bases; bases with no gene match: 1. The length of the CDR3 is 15 residues. DNA for the CDR3: TGTGCCAGCAGCTTATGGACTAGCGGGGGGTACGAGCAGTACTTC. Protein product: CASSLWTSGGYEQYF.

The CDR3 sequence: CASSKHQIIPAAGECEQYF. CDR3 coding DNA: TGTGCCAGTAGCAAACATCAAATCATTCCGGCAGCGGGAGAGTGCGAGCAGTACTTC. The V and J genes are TRBV19 and TRBJ2-7, with 8 positions matching TRBD2. Germline trimming cut 6 bases from V and 6 bases from J; bases unmatched to any gene: 25. The V gene's germline CDR1 is LNHDA and CDR2 SQIVND (reference sequence). The length of the CDR3 is 19 residues.

This clonotype was seen repeatedly, ten times or more. This rearrangement joins TRBV13 to TRBJ2-2; a weak D match, TRBD2 (6 bases). The CDR3 is made up of 14 amino acids. V lost 5 bases and J lost 7, with 14 bases in between. Germline lookup yields CDR1 PRHDT and CDR2 FYEKMQ (reference sequence). Here the CDR3 DNA reads TGTGCCAGCAGCCCCCGAACTAGCCACGGGGAGCTGTTTTTT. Translated: CASSPRTSHGELFF.

J is TRBJ2-7 and V is TRBV4-1; D possibly uses TRBD1 or TRBD2 (7 bases each). Germline loops: CDR1 MGHRA, CDR2 YSYEKL. Between the trimmed V and J ends, which lost 3 bases and 6 bases, there was a span of 15 bases. The CDR3 sequence is 14 residues long. The CDR3 DNA follows: TGCGCCAGCAGCCATTACAGGGGAGGGGGCGAGCAGTACTTC. This encodes CASSHYRGGGEQYF.

This clonotype has a count of ten or more. The CDR3 coding sequence is TGTGCCAGCAGTTTGGGGACAACTATCACAGATACGCAGTATTTT. Its translation is CASSLGTTITDTQYF. J is TRBJ2-3 and V is TRBV27; D possibly corresponds to TRBD1 (6 bases). This CDR3 is 15 amino acids long. CDR1 is MNHEY and CDR2 is SMNVEV in the germline V gene (reference sequence). The V gene lost 3 bases and the J gene lost 2 bases, with 12 bases spanning the gap.

This clonotype was recorded many times. The chain has TRBV19 and TRBJ1-1; D might be TRBD1 (5 bases). Germline assignment: CDR1 LNHDA and CDR2 SQIVND (reference sequence). V was clipped by 8 bases and J by 4 bases, with 17 bases between them. This CDR3 has 14 residues. This chain's CDR3 is CASVGPGRSTEAFF. Here the CDR3 DNA reads TGTGCCAGTGTAGGCCCGGGGCGGTCCACTGAAGCTTTCTTT.